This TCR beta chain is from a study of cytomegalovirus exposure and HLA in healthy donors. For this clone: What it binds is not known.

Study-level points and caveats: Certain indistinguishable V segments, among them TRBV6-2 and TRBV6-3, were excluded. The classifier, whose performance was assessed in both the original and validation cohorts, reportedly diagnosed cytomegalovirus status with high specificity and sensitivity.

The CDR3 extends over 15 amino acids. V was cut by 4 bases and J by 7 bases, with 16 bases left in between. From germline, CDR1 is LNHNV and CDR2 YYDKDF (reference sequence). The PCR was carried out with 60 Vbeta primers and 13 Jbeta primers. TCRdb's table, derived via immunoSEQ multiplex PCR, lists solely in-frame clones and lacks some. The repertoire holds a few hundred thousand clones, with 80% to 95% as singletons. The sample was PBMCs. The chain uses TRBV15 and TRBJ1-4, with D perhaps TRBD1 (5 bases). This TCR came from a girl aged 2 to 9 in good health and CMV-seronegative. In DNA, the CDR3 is TGTGCCACCAGCATTACGGGGGGGGACGGTGAAAAACTGTTTTTT. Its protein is CATSITGGDGEKLFF.